This TCR beta chain appears in the sequencing data of a study of blood T cell repertoires in COVID-19. Turning to the study itself: The origin of the acute and convalescent COVID-19 samples was the United States, Italy and Spain. The cDNA or gDNA used as material had been derived from T cells, B-cell-depleted T cells, or PBMCs.

Under the authors' procedure: Cell counts per sample came from amplifying reference gene primers. Here immunoSEQ multiplex PCR was the method, and the copy in TCRdb shows in-frame clones only, minus some. The D gene and trimming were derived from the DNA, and the V and J assignments and clone size from that table. The sample consists of 55,000 or so clones, around four fifths of them appearing once. The CDR3 loop spans 16 amino acids. Germline V lookup: CDR1 SGHVS, CDR2 FQNEAQ. Deletions cut 2 bases from V and 4 bases from J, with 14 bases between. Sequencing input: peripheral blood. This receptor was obtained from a young man with COVID-19, enrolled during active disease. The chain combines TRBV7-8 with TRBJ1-4; TRBD1 is a possible D gene (5 bases). CDR3 nucleotide sequence: TGTGCCAGCAGCTTATTCCGGGCAGGGATTAATGAAAAACTGTTTTTT. It codes for CASSLFRAGINEKLFF.